The T cell receptor beta chain under discussion was sequenced for a study of blood T cell repertoires in COVID-19. The CDR3 has 13 amino acids. Trimming shortened V by 4 bases and J by 0 bases, and 4 bases separated the two germline ends. Germline V gene data show CDR1 as LNHDA and CDR2 as SQIVND (reference sequence). Method: immunoSEQ multiplex PCR; TCRdb's copy keeps in-frame clones and lacks some. Of 150,000 to 200,000 clones listed, 70% to 90% were seen once; the top ten hold more than 8%. The TCR sequence derives from a woman of 80 years or more with acute or convalescent COVID-19. This sequence joins TRBV19 and TRBJ1-5, with no clear D. Sequencing was performed on peripheral blood. CDR3 residues: CASSSVSNQPQHF. The CDR3 nucleotides are TGTGCCAGTAGTAGCGTTAGCAATCAGCCCCAGCATTTT.